A selection of T cell receptor beta chains follows, all from one sample in a study of response to subunit inactivated influenza vaccine. Via MiXCR, TCRdb re-called the RT-PCR reads, giving one row per CDR3 protein. The sample carries approximately 570,000 distinct CDR3 sequences, 6.5% to 8% recorded once. The input for sequencing was PBMCs from blood, taken 23 to 25 months after vaccination. The receptor source for this set is a man aged 45 to 70 who received an inactivated influenza vaccine. Each CDR3 is given with its conserved first and last residue. D genes are given only for firm matches. Some rows mark clone size as missing; the rest say once, few, many or name a class of expanded clone.

cdr3_aa cdr3_nt j_call v_call d_call clone_size
CATSDLGQGYNEQFF TGTGCCACCAGTGACTTGGGCCAAGGCTACAATGAGCAGTTCTTC TRBJ2-1 TRBV24-1 - many
CASSPTLTGTGSNEQCF TGTGCCAGCAGCCCAACCTTGACCGGGACAGGGAGCAATGAGCAGTGCTTC TRBJ2-1 TRBV7-9 TRBD1 few
CASSFNTDEQYF TGTGCCAGCAGTTTTAATACCGACGAGCAGTACTTC TRBJ2-7 TRBV28 - many
CASSYSTGANQPQHF TGTGCCAGCAGTTACTCGACGGGGGCGAATCAGCCCCAGCATTTT TRBJ1-5 TRBV6-2/TRBV6-3 - -
CASRGQGSINYGYTF TGTGCCAGCAGGGGACAGGGGTCGATTAACTATGGCTACACCTTC TRBJ1-2 TRBV27 TRBD1 few
CASRDGTTVYNEQFF TGTGCCAGCAGGGACGGGACCACTGTCTACAATGAGCAGTTCTTC TRBJ2-1 TRBV7-2 - many
CASSWGQGLETQYF TGCGCCAGCAGCTGGGGACAGGGGCTGGAGACCCAGTACTTC TRBJ2-5 TRBV5-1 TRBD1 few
CASSAIDRGGYNEQFF TGTGCCAGCAGCGCCATCGACAGGGGGGGCTACAATGAGCAGTTCTTC TRBJ2-1 TRBV9 TRBD1 few
CASNRGVGDTEAFF TGTGCCAGCAACCGTGGGGTCGGGGACACTGAAGCTTTCTTT TRBJ1-1 TRBV2 - few
CASSLAYLYEQYF TGTGCCAGCAGTTTGGCCTATTTGTACGAGCAGTACTTC TRBJ2-7 TRBV28 - few
CSASPTSSYNEQFF TGCAGTGCTAGCCCCACTAGCTCCTACAATGAGCAGTTCTTC TRBJ2-1 TRBV20-1 - few
CASSQGWARGNGYTF TGTGCCAGCAGCCAAGGATGGGCCAGGGGGAATGGCTACACCTTC TRBJ1-2 TRBV3-1 TRBD1 few
CASSTDRVGSPEAFF TGTGCCAGTAGTACGGACAGGGTTGGGAGCCCTGAAGCTTTCTTT TRBJ1-1 TRBV19 TRBD1 few
CSVTGGTEWSGELFF TGCAGCGTCACTGGGGGGACAGAATGGTCCGGGGAGCTGTTTTTT TRBJ2-2 TRBV29-1 - -
CSARDGFRSTEAFF TGCAGTGCTAGAGATGGGTTTAGGAGCACTGAAGCTTTCTTT TRBJ1-1 TRBV20-1 - few
CASSQEWSGGAFF TGCGCCAGCAGCCAAGAATGGTCGGGAGGGGCTTTCTTT TRBJ1-1 TRBV4-1 - -
CASSAQASAYEQYF TGTGCCAGCAGCGCGCAAGCTAGCGCCTACGAGCAGTACTTC TRBJ2-7 TRBV7-2 - few
CASRKVEYGYTF TGTGCCAGCAGGAAGGTGGAGTATGGCTACACCTTC TRBJ1-2 TRBV12-3/TRBV12-4 - many
CASSVEEGTEAFF TGCGCCAGCAGTGTTGAGGAAGGCACTGAAGCTTTCTTT TRBJ1-1 TRBV10-2 - many
CSAPQGGGANVLTF TGCAGTGCTCCACAGGGAGGCGGGGCCAACGTCCTGACTTTC TRBJ2-6 TRBV20-1 - -
CASSPWDGGIGYTF TGTGCCAGCAGCCCATGGGACGGCGGGATCGGCTACACCTTC TRBJ1-2 TRBV9 - few
CSATKPGLAGIIPTDTQYF TGCAGTGCCACAAAACCGGGACTAGCGGGAATAATACCCACAGATACGCAGTATTTT TRBJ2-3 TRBV20-1 TRBD2 few
CASSLLAGKTDTQYF TGTGCCAGCAGCTTACTAGCGGGAAAAACAGATACGCAGTATTTT TRBJ2-3 TRBV7-6 TRBD2 many
CASSLISRGFTEAFF TGCGCCAGCAGCTTGATATCCAGGGGTTTCACTGAAGCTTTCTTT TRBJ1-1 TRBV5-1 - few
CASRRTEAYEQYF TGCGCCAGCAGACGGACAGAAGCCTACGAGCAGTACTTC TRBJ2-7 TRBV5-1 - many
CSAPNRGTYNEQFF TGCAGCGCCCCAAACAGGGGGACCTACAATGAGCAGTTCTTC TRBJ2-1 TRBV29-1 TRBD1 few
CASSFTLSSNYGYTF TGTGCCAGCAGCTTTACTTTGTCCTCTAACTATGGCTACACCTTC TRBJ1-2 TRBV7-8 - few
CASSQDRVGGEAFF TGTGCCAGCAGCCAAGATAGAGTTGGAGGTGAAGCTTTCTTT TRBJ1-1 TRBV3-1 - many
CAISVQGGTDTQYF TGTGCCATTAGCGTACAGGGGGGCACAGATACGCAGTATTTT TRBJ2-3 TRBV10-3 TRBD1 -
CASHGTSVGTDTQYF TGCGCCAGCCACGGGACTAGCGTAGGCACAGATACGCAGTATTTT TRBJ2-3 TRBV5-1 TRBD2 -
CASSSPEQYF TGTGCCAGCAGTTCCCCCGAGCAGTACTTC TRBJ2-7 TRBV6-1 - few
CSVEDRAGLRTGELFF TGCAGCGTTGAAGATCGTGCAGGGTTGAGGACCGGGGAGCTGTTTTTT TRBJ2-2 TRBV29-1 - many
CASSLGRRDEQFF TGTGCCAGCTCCCTTGGGAGGCGGGATGAGCAGTTCTTC TRBJ2-1 TRBV18 - -
CASSSLPLATEAFF TGTGCCAGCAGTTCCCTACCTTTGGCCACTGAAGCTTTCTTT TRBJ1-1 TRBV12-3/TRBV12-4 - many
CSAEEDRRNTEAFF TGCAGTGCTGAGGAGGACAGGAGGAACACTGAAGCTTTCTTT TRBJ1-1 TRBV20-1 TRBD1 many
CSARRGNTEAFF TGCAGTGCTAGAAGGGGGAACACTGAAGCTTTCTTT TRBJ1-1 TRBV20-1 - many
CASSLQGSWETQYF TGTGCCAGCAGTCTACAGGGGAGTTGGGAGACCCAGTACTTC TRBJ2-5 TRBV12-3/TRBV12-4 TRBD1 few
CASSPGLAFQAYNEQFF TGCGCCAGCAGCCCGGGGCTAGCGTTCCAGGCCTACAATGAGCAGTTCTTC TRBJ2-1 TRBV5-1 - -
CASSLGPYTGELFF TGTGCCAGCAGCTTAGGACCGTACACCGGGGAGCTGTTTTTT TRBJ2-2 TRBV7-2 - -
CSASKSRPVQFF TGCAGTGCTAGTAAATCCCGGCCCGTTCAGTTCTTC TRBJ2-1 TRBV20-1 - many
CASSPGQGSSYNEQFF TGTGCCAGCAGCCCTGGACAGGGAAGCTCCTACAATGAGCAGTTCTTC TRBJ2-1 TRBV5-6 TRBD1 many